This T cell receptor (beta chain) appears in the sequencing data of a study of cytomegalovirus exposure and HLA in healthy donors (dated by TCRdb to about 2017). With regard to the full study: According to a later analysis, the 120 or so validation repertoires were produced on the same platform as the 600 to 850 repertoires of the first cohort. Along with the approximately 650-subject first cohort, a separate validation cohort of over a hundred different subjects was used. To predict cytomegalovirus infection status, the study brought together high-throughput TCR immunosequencing, statistical association of individual TCRs with disease status, and machine learning. The study aimed to test whether cataloging public T cell receptors could reveal signatures of past pathogen exposure.

Study-level results and caveats: A few of the identified cytomegalovirus-associated TCR beta chains were confirmed in vitro to be specific for cytomegalovirus antigens. Of the cluster scores, approximately 95% were above 0 in a later analysis, which found that TCRs clustered in the first cohort also tended to co-occur in the 120 or so validation repertoires. Most TCR sequences were seen in very few donors, while some public TCRs were found in many individuals. All 120 or so repertoires were used to score co-occurrence in the validation cohort in a later analysis, because that analysis had no HLA typing for the cohort. It was suggested by the authors that the approach could potentially be generalized to other disease states and immunological phenotypes. A total of fewer than 200 TCR beta chains were listed by the study as associated with cytomegalovirus. In both the original and validation cohorts, the classifier was reported to diagnose cytomegalovirus status with high specificity and sensitivity.

The library relied on the immunoSEQ multiplex PCR assay. Per the original workflow: A statistical classification framework was built for diagnosing cytomegalovirus status from the catalog of TCR beta chain sequences. What TCRdb holds here is the immuneACCESS table cut down to in-frame rearrangements. Part of the clones is not present; checked against another copy, under half of the missing clones reflect an unresolved V gene, and the others are unexplained. V, J and clone size reflect that table, while D and trimming were determined from the DNA. The sample includes under 350,000 clones, with about 86% observed a single time. The ten largest clonotypes hold roughly 1% of the sample. A note on this clone: The antigen this receptor binds is unknown. No clone much larger than this one lies a single base away; base qualities are absent.

CDR1 and CDR2 are read off the germline V gene as SGHRS and YFSETQ. Relative to germline, V is missing 4 bases and J is missing 7 bases, with 8 bases of the junction outside any gene match. From the cysteine up to the phenylalanine, the CDR3 has a length of 14 residues. This entry keeps only the CDR3 DNA: 42 bases, framed from base 1. Separate from the roughly 700-subject first cohort, the validation cohort of 95 to 150 subjects was the group to which the donors belonged. This receptor was taken from a woman between 18 and 29 years old in good health and CMV-seronegative. The chain is made from TRBV5-1 and TRBJ2-7; 10 central bases correspond to TRBD1. Sample: PBMCs. CDR3 reads: CASSPGDRGEEQYF. The nucleotides are TGCGCCAGCAGCCCGGGGGACAGGGGTGAGGAGCAGTACTTC.